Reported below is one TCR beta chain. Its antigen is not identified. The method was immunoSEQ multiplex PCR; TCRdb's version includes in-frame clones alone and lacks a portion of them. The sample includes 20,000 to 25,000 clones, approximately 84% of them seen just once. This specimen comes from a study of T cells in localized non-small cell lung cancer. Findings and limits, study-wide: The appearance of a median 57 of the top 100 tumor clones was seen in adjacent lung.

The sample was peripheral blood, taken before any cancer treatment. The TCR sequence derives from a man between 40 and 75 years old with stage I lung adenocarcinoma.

The DNA for the CDR3 is TGTGCCAGCAGTTTGATTAGCGGGGGAAAAGAGACCCAGTACTTC. Its translation is CASSLISGGKETQYF. The genes are TRBV27 and TRBJ2-5, with 9 bases matching TRBD2. CDR3 length: 15 residues. V was pared by 3 bases and J by 3 bases, with 5 bases of the junction left unmatched. Germline CDR1 and CDR2: MNHEY and SMNVEV (reference sequence).